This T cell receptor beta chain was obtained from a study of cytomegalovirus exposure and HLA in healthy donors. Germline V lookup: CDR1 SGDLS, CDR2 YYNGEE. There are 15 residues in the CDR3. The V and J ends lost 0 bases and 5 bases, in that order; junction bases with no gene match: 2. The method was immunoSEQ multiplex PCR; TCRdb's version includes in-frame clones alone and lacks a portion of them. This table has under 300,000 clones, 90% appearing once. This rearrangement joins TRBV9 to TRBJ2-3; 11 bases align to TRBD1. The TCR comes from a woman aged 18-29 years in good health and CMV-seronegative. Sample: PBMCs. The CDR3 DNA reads TGTGCCAGCAGCGTAGCGGGGACAGGGGGAGATACGCAGTATTTT. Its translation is CASSVAGTGGDTQYF.